This T cell receptor beta chain comes out of a study of Ad26.COV2.S vaccination and SARS-CoV-2 variants. Treatment meaning: some 20 received Ad26.COV2.S at low or high dose, single or two shots; five or six received placebo; per-sample allocation not given. Samples were taken on day 63 after the first vaccine or placebo injection. Regarding the study as a whole: While placebo recipients had lower spike-specific TCR breadth, vaccine recipients had more.

As for this clone: Its matching antigen is unknown.

This CDR3 is built from 16 residues. V lost 5 bases, J lost 2 bases, and 5 bases stayed unmatched. Germline V lookup: CDR1 MNHEY, CDR2 SVGEGT. The protocol was immunoSEQ multiplex PCR, while the TCRdb copy is restricted to in-frame clones and leaves out a portion. The repertoire holds approximately 480,000 clones, with roughly 87% as singletons. The chain links TRBV6-2 or TRBV6-3 to TRBJ2-5, with 13 positions matching TRBD2. The sequencing used peripheral blood, collected in a trial of Ad26.COV2.S vaccine versus placebo. The clonotype was recovered from a person aged 18-65 years who received the Ad26.COV2.S COVID-19 vaccine or a placebo. This chain's CDR3 is CASSGGTSGAQETQYF. CDR3 in DNA: TGTGCCAGCAGTGGGGGGACTAGCGGGGCACAAGAGACCCAGTACTTC.